What follows describes a single T cell receptor (beta chain). Its antigen is as yet unknown. These data are taken from a study of shared clonotypes between healthy human individuals. Whole-study results and caveats: Clonotype sharing among the donors was expected to vary with sequencing depth. Several donors held about 5% of naive CD4 clonotypes in common.

The naive CD8 subset, CD45RO-negative cells positively selected for CCR7, excluded terminally differentiated effector memory CD45RA+ cells. Healthy adults negative for HIV, lacking recent acute infections or vaccinations, served as donors. Researchers ran the assay at a deep level. TCRdb keeps only in-frame clones here, not all; method: immunoSEQ multiplex PCR. The sample lists some 2 million clones; about 95% were seen once. This CDR3 has 14 amino acids. The TCR originated in a young man in good health. The genes are TRBV21-1 and TRBJ1-5; the table gives TRBD1 as D, unverified against the DNA. TRBV21-1 is labeled a pseudogene. Sequenced: naive CD8+ T cells sorted from blood. The CDR3 bases are TGTGCCAGCAGATATGGGGGCCCCAATCAGCCCCAGCATTTT. Translation: CASRYGGPNQPQHF.